This is a list of T cell receptor beta chains from one sample in a study of T cell responses to AZD1222 COVID-19 vaccine. TCRdb's table, derived via immunoSEQ multiplex PCR, lists solely in-frame clones and lacks some. Here the sample spans around 100,000 clones, approximately 89% being singletons. The specimen was peripheral blood, collected on day 0 of AZD1222 vaccination. The receptors were gathered from an adult in good health. CDR3s include the opening cysteine and the closing phenylalanine or tryptophan. The D gene is left open where the match is weak. Size is omitted from some rows. Given values are once, few, many or a class for expanded clones.

v_call: TRBV7-2
j_call: TRBJ2-1
d_call: TRBD2
clone_size: -
cdr3_nt: TGTGCCAGCAGCTTGACTAGCGGGAGAGGAGTAGAGCAGTTCTTC
cdr3_aa: CASSLTSGRGVEQFF

v_call: TRBV30
j_call: TRBJ1-2
d_call: -
clone_size: once
cdr3_nt: TGTGCCTGTGCCGGCGACACGGGGGGACATGGCTACACCTTC
cdr3_aa: CACAGDTGGHGYTF

v_call: TRBV5-1
j_call: TRBJ2-3
d_call: TRBD2
clone_size: -
cdr3_nt: TGCGCCAGTGGACTAGCGGGGGCCACAGATACGCAGTATTTT
cdr3_aa: CASGLAGATDTQYF

v_call: TRBV3-1/TRBV3-2
j_call: TRBJ2-1
d_call: -
clone_size: -
cdr3_nt: TGTGCCAGCAGCCAACCAGGGGTCTCCTACAATGAGCAGTTCTTC
cdr3_aa: CASSQPGVSYNEQFF

v_call: TRBV10-3
j_call: TRBJ1-6
d_call: TRBD1
clone_size: -
cdr3_nt: TGTGCCGTCAGTGAGACAGGGGCCCTTTCACCCCTCCACTTT
cdr3_aa: CAVSETGALSPLHF

v_call: TRBV7-8
j_call: TRBJ1-2
d_call: -
clone_size: -
cdr3_nt: TGTGCCAGCAGCTTACGTGTAGATAACTATGGCTACACCTTC
cdr3_aa: CASSLRVDNYGYTF

v_call: TRBV5-1
j_call: TRBJ2-3
d_call: TRBD1
clone_size: -
cdr3_nt: TGCGCCAGCAGCCATATCCCAGGGGGAGCTGACACAGATACGCAGTATTTT
cdr3_aa: CASSHIPGGADTDTQYF

v_call: TRBV18
j_call: TRBJ2-2
d_call: TRBD1
clone_size: once
cdr3_nt: TGTGCCAGCTCACTCAACTCACAGGGGACCGGGGAGCTGTTTTTT
cdr3_aa: CASSLNSQGTGELFF

v_call: TRBV6-5
j_call: TRBJ1-6
d_call: -
clone_size: -
cdr3_nt: TGTGCCAGCAGTTACCGTTACAGTTTTTCACCCCTCCACTTT
cdr3_aa: CASSYRYSFSPLHF

v_call: TRBV25-1
j_call: TRBJ1-6
d_call: -
clone_size: -
cdr3_nt: TGTGCCAGCAGTGAAGATTGGAGCGGAGGGCCCCTCCACTTT
cdr3_aa: CASSEDWSGGPLHF

v_call: TRBV7-2
j_call: TRBJ1-2
d_call: -
clone_size: -
cdr3_nt: TGTGCCAGCAGCTTAGACAGGAATGGCTACACCTTC
cdr3_aa: CASSLDRNGYTF